A single sample is the source of the 23 T cell receptor beta chains below, sequenced in a study of molecular identifiers for immune sequencing clone quantification. MiXCR, run by TCRdb on the PCR reads, gives a single entry per CDR3 protein. The sample comprises more than 550,000 distinct CDR3 sequences, 25% of which are singletons, and 0.7% to 0.95% rests with the top ten. Sequenced input: naive CD8+ T cells from blood, with Jurkat cell RNA spiked in. This sample's subset: FACS-sorted CD8+CD4-CCR7+CD45RA+ naive T cells. These receptors were collected from a human donor in good health. Some libraries in this study had Jurkat cell RNA spiked in.

V and J are TRBV5-6 and TRBJ2-1; D assignment may be TRBD1 or TRBD2 (7 bases each). Germline CDR1 SGHDT, CDR2 YYEEEE. The CDR3 length is 16 residues. The V end lost 0 bases, the J end lost 4 bases, and 14 bases lay between the germline ends. The CDR3 coding sequence is TGTGCCAGCAGCTTGGTGATCAGGGGGGGGTACAATGAGCAGTTCTTC. Translation: CASSLVIRGGYNEQFF.

Ten or more counts support this clonotype. The genes are TRBV4-3 and TRBJ2-2; 7 bases align to TRBD2. Germline-derived CDR1 and CDR2 are LGHNA and YSLEER. CDR3 size: 18 residues. The V and J ends lost 0 bases and 3 bases, in that order; junction bases with no gene match: 10. CDR3 amino acids: CASSQDWRSGADTGELFF. Here the CDR3 DNA reads TGCGCCAGCAGCCAAGATTGGCGGAGCGGGGCCGACACCGGGGAGCTGTTTTTT.

This clonotype was counted between two and nine times. J is TRBJ1-3 and V is TRBV25-1, with 8 bases that match TRBD1. J lost 3 bases, V lost 6 bases, and 16 bases had no gene match. CDR3 length: 18 amino acids. Germline V gene lookup returns CDR1 MGHDK and CDR2 SYGVNS. DNA for the CDR3: TGTGCCAGCAGCCTGGGGACCATTGACAGGGGTTATGGAAACACCATATATTTT. Translating gives CASSLGTIDRGYGNTIYF. Full variable domain (rest looked up from reference TRBV25-1 and TRBJ1-3): EADIYQTPRYLVIGTGKKITLECSQTMGHDKMYWYQQDPGMELHLIHYSYGVNSTEKGDLSSESTVSRIRTEHFPLTLESARPSHTSQYLCASSLGTIDRGYGNTIYFGEGSWLTVV.

The sample holds one count of this clonotype. J is TRBJ2-7 and V is TRBV20-1; D ambiguous. The CDR3 consists of 14 residues. Germline V gene sequence: CDR1 DFQATT, CDR2 SNEGSKA (reference sequence). Trimming took 1 base from V and 3 from J, leaving 13 bases between them. The CDR3 nucleotides are TGCAGTGCTAGAGTAGGGCACCCCAACTACGAGCAGTACTTC. Its protein product is CSARVGHPNYEQYF.

This clonotype was detected a few times. This chain connects TRBV5-8 to TRBJ1-5; 7 nucleotides align to TRBD1. The CDR3 covers 15 residues. CDR1 is SGHTS and CDR2 is YDEGEE in the germline V gene. V shed 5 bases, J shed 7 bases, and the junction held 12 bases outside the gene matches. The DNA for the CDR3 is TGTGCCAGCAGTACGCAAAGGGGGCCGTTACAGCCCCAGCATTTT. Translating gives CASSTQRGPLQPQHF.

This clonotype was seen only a few times. The rearrangement joins TRBV7-9 to TRBJ2-7; 10 nucleotides align to TRBD1. The length of the CDR3 is 16 residues. Trimming removed 4 bases from V and 2 bases from J; junction bases left unmatched: 8. The germline gives CDR1 SEHNR, CDR2 FQNEAQ (reference sequence). In DNA form, the CDR3 reads TGTGCCAGCAGCTCATCGGACAGGGGGTACACCTACGAGCAGTACTTC. Protein: CASSSSDRGYTYEQYF.

This clonotype was picked up many times. J is TRBJ1-1 and V is TRBV2; D is ambiguous. V shed 2 bases and J shed 8 bases, with 15 bases lying between them. The CDR3 runs 14 residues. Germline V lookup: CDR1 SNHLY, CDR2 FYNNEI. The CDR3 region is CASSESRVDPEAFF. As DNA, the CDR3 is TGTGCCAGCAGTGAAAGTAGGGTGGATCCCGAAGCTTTCTTT.

This clonotype was seen a handful of times. The J gene is TRBJ1-1, the V gene TRBV5-1; the match to TRBD1 covers 7 bases. Germline CDR1 reads SGHRS; CDR2 reads YFSETQ. Trimming cost V 9 bases and J 1 base; bases outside gene matches: 6. This CDR3 contains 13 residues. As DNA, the CDR3 is TGCGCCACCTGGACAGGAGGGAACACTGAAGCTTTCTTT. As protein: CATWTGGNTEAFF.

On this clonotype itself: A much larger clone is a single base away; this may be a read error. The CDR3 DNA is TGTGCCGGCAGCCCGGGACTAGCGGGAGCGGGATATACGCAGTATTTT. The encoded protein is CAGSPGLAGAGYTQYF. The chain is built from TRBV14 and TRBJ2-3, with TRBD2 matching over 14 bases. This CDR3 is built from 16 residues. Germline lookup yields CDR1 SGHDN and CDR2 FVKESK.

This clonotype came up many times. V is TRBV6-5 and J is TRBJ1-6; the match to TRBD1 covers 8 bases. V dropped 2 bases and J dropped 7; count of bases not matched to a gene: 10. The germline V gene has CDR1 MNHEY and CDR2 SVGAGI. CDR3 size: 17 residues. In DNA form, the CDR3 reads TGTGCCAGCAGTTACCTCCTGGACAGGGTCCCAAATTCACCCCTCCACTTT. It codes for CASSYLLDRVPNSPLHF.

The V and J genes are TRBV7-2 and TRBJ1-1; unclear D gene. The CDR3 consists of 15 residues. V was cut by 7 bases and J by 3 bases, with 18 bases left in between. CDR1 is SGHTA and CDR2 is FQGNSA in the germline V gene. CDR3 bases: TGTGCCAGCATGCCATTACAGAGCCTGTACACTGAAGCTTTCTTT. Protein sequence: CASMPLQSLYTEAFF.

This clonotype has ten or more counts. The rearrangement links TRBV5-1 to TRBJ1-1; 9 positions agree with TRBD1. This CDR3 region has 13 residues. CDR1 is SGHRS and CDR2 is YFSETQ in the germline V gene. After removal of 3 bases from V and 4 bases from J, the junction contained 1 base not matched to a gene. The CDR3, as DNA: TGCGCCAGCAGCTCGGACAGGGGCACTGAAGCTTTCTTT. Amino acids: CASSSDRGTEAFF.

The V call is TRBV11-3, the J call TRBJ2-1; D is undetermined. Germline CDR1 and CDR2: SGHNT and YENEEA. Trimming cost V 5 bases and J 8 bases, with 13 bases left between them. CDR3 length: 13 amino acids. CDR3 protein: CASSPDSADEQFF. The CDR3 DNA sequence: TGTGCCAGCAGCCCCGATTCAGCCGATGAGCAGTTCTTC.

This clonotype was recorded at least ten times. This chain connects TRBV20-1 to TRBJ2-7; D possibly corresponds to TRBD1 (5 bases). V was shortened by 3 bases and J by 2 bases, with 11 bases between the two germline ends. In germline, CDR1 is DFQATT, CDR2 SNEGSKA (reference sequence). CDR3 length: 13 amino acids. CDR3 loop: CSARVGATYEQYF. The CDR3 DNA is TGCAGTGCTAGGGTAGGGGCTACCTACGAGCAGTACTTC.

This clonotype has a handful of counts. The conserved final phenylalanine or tryptophan is absent from the CDR3, which likely points to a read error. The genes are TRBV19 and TRBJ1-1; D is possibly TRBD1 (6 bases). The CDR3 spans 13 residues. Deletions cut 6 bases from V and 8 bases from J, with 16 bases between. Germline V gives CDR1 LNHDA, CDR2 SQIVND (reference sequence). The CDR3, as DNA: TGTGCCAGTAGCCTGCCTCCCGGGACAGAAGCTTTCTCT. Translated: CASSLPPGTEAFS.

This clonotype was counted a few times. This sequence joins TRBV5-4 and TRBJ2-5; the D is unclear. V lost 0 bases and J lost 0, with 6 bases in between. This CDR3 is 14 amino acids long. Germline V CDR1 and CDR2: SGHNT, YYREEE (reference sequence). The CDR3 DNA follows: TGTGCCAGCAGCTTGGCGGATAACCAAGAGACCCAGTACTTC. Translated, it gives CASSLADNQETQYF.

In its sample, this clonotype was seen many times. The chain uses TRBV7-9 and TRBJ1-6; no definite D call. The CDR3 spans 14 residues. Germline V lookup: CDR1 SEHNR, CDR2 FQNEAQ (reference sequence). Trimming stripped 2 bases from V and 9 bases from J, with 11 bases between. This CDR3 reads CASSLHEISSPLHF. The CDR3, as DNA: TGTGCCAGCAGCTTACATGAGATTTCTTCACCCCTCCACTTT.

This clonotype has ten or more counts. The chain combines TRBV27 with TRBJ1-1; weak D call: TRBD1 (5 bases). CDR1 is MNHEY, CDR2 SMNVEV, per germline (reference sequence). With 1 base removed from V and 1 base from J, the gap between germline ends came to 7 bases. The CDR3 is made up of 14 amino acids. CDR3 residues: CASSLLQGNTEAFF. In nucleotides, the CDR3 is TGTGCCAGCAGTTTATTGCAGGGGAACACTGAAGCTTTCTTT.

In its sample, this clonotype was seen many times. V and J are TRBV30 and TRBJ2-7, with 8 bases matching TRBD2. This CDR3 is built from 14 residues. Germline values: CDR1 GTSNPN, CDR2 SVGIG (reference sequence). The V segment lost 4 bases and the J segment 0 bases; nucleotides outside the gene matches: 5. The CDR3 DNA sequence: TGTGCCTGGAACGGCGGGGGGAGCTCCTACGAGCAGTACTTC. It translates to CAWNGGGSSYEQYF.

J is TRBJ2-1 and V is TRBV7-9; the match to TRBD2 covers 11 bases. Germline V CDR1 and CDR2: SEHNR, FQNEAQ (reference sequence). This CDR3 contains 15 residues. Trimming removed 6 bases from V and 8 bases from J; junction bases left unmatched: 9. The DNA of the CDR3 is TGTGCCAGCAGGACCATAGCGGGAGGGCCCTATGAGCAGTTCTTC. Its protein product is CASRTIAGGPYEQFF.

This clonotype has a handful of counts. The chain is built from TRBV12-3 or TRBV12-4 and TRBJ2-3, with TRBD2 identical over 10 bases. This CDR3 has 16 amino acids. J gave up 0 bases and V 4 bases, and 4 bases lay outside the gene matches. In nucleotides, the CDR3 is TGTGCCAGCAGTTCTAGCGGGAGCTACAGCACAGATACGCAGTATTTT. Its translation: CASSSSGSYSTDTQYF.

The chain has TRBV4-1 and TRBJ1-1, with no clear D. The CDR3 is made up of 13 amino acids. The V end was cut by 1 base, the J end by 6 bases, with 9 bases between. Germline V gene lookup returns CDR1 MGHRA and CDR2 YSYEKL. The CDR3 coding sequence is TGCGCCAGCAGCCAAGCTAACCAGCCTGAAGCTTTCTTT. Amino acids: CASSQANQPEAFF.

This clonotype was seen ten or more times. The genes are TRBV30 and TRBJ2-5; D tentatively fits TRBD1 or TRBD2 (6 bases each). Trimming took off 4 bases at V and 2 bases at J, with 11 bases between the two ends. CDR3 size: 13 residues. The germline gives CDR1 GTSNPN, CDR2 SVGIG (reference sequence). The CDR3 DNA is TGTGCCTGGACAGGGGACTTACAAGAGACCCAGTACTTC. This translates into CAWTGDLQETQYF.